Below are 18 T cell receptor beta chains sequenced from a single sample in a study of blood T cells in healthy people across ages. Primed by a sample-barcoded 5' primer and a J-beta primer mix, a second PCR proceeded for 7 to 11 cycles. MiXCR, run by TCRdb on the 5' RACE reads, gives a single entry per CDR3 protein. Of around 990,000 distinct CDR3 sequences detected, more than 30% appear once; the ten largest clones hold around 12%. The sample was blood. All receptors derive from a man younger than 30 in good health.

The CDR3 spells CASSSSGGHYNEQYF. In DNA, the CDR3 is TGTGCCAGCAGTTCGAGCGGGGGCCATTACAATGAGCAGTACTTC. The rearrangement links TRBV7-2 to TRBJ2-1; 8 positions match TRBD2. The J call could be wrong; TRBJ2-7 is a better fit for the DNA end. Germline V gene sequence: CDR1 SGHTA, CDR2 FQGNSA. The CDR3 sequence is 15 residues long.

The chain recombines TRBV27 with TRBJ1-1; D uncertain. The germline V and J ends were trimmed by 4 bases and 6 bases, with 9 bases remaining between them. Germline V gene data show CDR1 as MNHEY and CDR2 as SMNVEV (reference sequence). The CDR3 contains 12 residues. The CDR3 bases are TGTGCCAGCAGTTGGACTCCCGCTGAAGCTTTCTTT. This translates into CASSWTPAEAFF.

This clonotype was detected only a few times. The rearrangement links TRBV20-1 to TRBJ2-1; 7 nucleotides line up with TRBD2. The end of the DNA is better explained by TRBJ2-7, so the J call may be wrong. Germline CDR1 is DFQATT and CDR2 is SNEGSKA (reference sequence). The CDR3 spans 15 residues. The chain's CDR3 is CSAGEAGRSYNEQYF. For the CDR3, the DNA is TGCAGTGCTGGCGAAGCGGGGCGCTCCTACAATGAGCAGTACTTC.

This clonotype has just a few counts. The V call is TRBV12-3 or TRBV12-4, the J call TRBJ1-4, with D uncertain. The length of the CDR3 is 13 residues. V was cut by 2 bases and J by 8 bases, with 9 bases left in between. The CDR3 region has the DNA TGTGCCAGCAGTTTAAAGTCAGTCGAAAAACTGTTTTTT. Encoded protein: CASSLKSVEKLFF.

Turning to this clonotype: This may arise from a read error, as a much more abundant clone is one base away. The chain employs TRBV15 and TRBJ2-3; D perhaps matches TRBD2 (5 bases). Germline assignment: CDR1 LNHNV and CDR2 YYDKDF (reference sequence). This CDR3 has 13 amino acids. The CDR3 DNA reads TGTGTCACCAGCAGAGAACGAGGGGATACGCAGTATTTT. Its protein is CVTSRERGDTQYF.

V is TRBV20-1 and J is TRBJ2-2; 7 nucleotides align to TRBD1. This CDR3 is built from 14 residues. The trim removed 7 bases at V and 3 bases at J, leaving 8 bases unmatched. Germline CDR1 DFQATT, CDR2 SNEGSKA (reference sequence). Here the CDR3 DNA reads TGCAGTGTCCCGGACAGGAGTGACACCGGGGAGCTGTTTTTT. Translated: CSVPDRSDTGELFF.

About this clonotype: A much larger clone is a single base away; this may be a read error. V gene TRBV10-3 combines with J gene TRBJ1-2; weak D call: TRBD1 (5 bases). With 2 bases removed from V and 1 base from J, the gap between germline ends came to 14 bases. The CDR3 loop spans 16 amino acids. CDR1 and CDR2 (germline): ENHRY, SYGVKD. Here the CDR3 reads CAISETEGRGNYGYTF. The CDR3 DNA follows: TGTGCCATCAGTGAGACAGAGGGGCGTGGTAACTATGGCTACACCTTC.

The chain carries TRBV7-9 and TRBJ1-1; no reliable D call. The CDR3 contains 14 residues. Per germline, CDR1 SEHNR and CDR2 FQNEAQ (reference sequence). The ends were cut back, 11 bases at V and 0 bases at J, with 16 bases in the middle. CDR3 residues: CASQPNPVNTEAFF. In nucleotides, the CDR3 is TGTGCCTCACAGCCTAATCCGGTGAACACTGAAGCTTTCTTT.

This clonotype turned up a few times. J is TRBJ2-6 and V is TRBV5-1; D is uncertain. The CDR3 runs to 15 residues. With 0 bases removed from V and 3 bases from J, the gap between germline ends came to 7 bases. Germline V CDR1 and CDR2: SGHRS, YFSETQ. CDR3 sequence reads: CASSLGDGGANVLTF. CDR3 bases: TGCGCCAGCAGCTTGGGAGACGGTGGGGCCAACGTCCTGACTTTC.

The chain links TRBV5-4 to TRBJ2-3, with 9 bases aligning to TRBD2. The V gene end was trimmed by 1 base and the J gene end by 4 bases; junction bases not matched to a gene: 10. Germline values: CDR1 SGHNT, CDR2 YYREEE (reference sequence). This CDR3 is built from 17 residues. As DNA, the CDR3 is TGTGCCAGCAGCTTGTTGTCATGGACTAGCGATTCAGATACGCAGTATTTT. It translates to CASSLLSWTSDSDTQYF.

The CDR3 DNA sequence: TGCAGTGCTAGAGACCTTGGACTAGCGGGGGGAAATGTCGGCGAGCAGTACTTC. Translated: CSARDLGLAGGNVGEQYF. V gene TRBV20-1 combines with J gene TRBJ2-7, with 14 bases fitting TRBD2. Germline loops: CDR1 DFQATT, CDR2 SNEGSKA (reference sequence). The CDR3 has 18 amino acids. Unmatched junction bases numbered 13, after V lost 0 bases and J lost 6 bases.

The table lists this clonotype with a few counts. The chain links TRBV27 to TRBJ1-6; the D gene is possibly TRBD1 (6 bases). The germline gives CDR1 MNHEY, CDR2 SMNVEV (reference sequence). V lost 7 bases, J lost 7 bases, and 11 bases lay in between. This CDR3 spans 13 amino acids. The CDR3, as DNA: TGTGCCAGCAAACAGGGATGGAATTCACCCCTCCACTTT. This gives the protein CASKQGWNSPLHF.

V usage is TRBV6-6 and J usage is TRBJ2-3; TRBD1 matches 8 bases. The CDR3 runs to 15 residues. J was trimmed by 4 bases and V by 5 bases; bases with no gene match: 8. Germline CDR1 MNHNY, CDR2 SVGAGI (reference sequence). The CDR3 here is CASSDKDRGPDTQYF. The CDR3 nucleotides read TGTGCCAGCAGTGATAAAGACAGGGGCCCAGATACGCAGTATTTT.

With regard to this clonotype: This may arise from a read error, as a much more abundant clone is one base away. The chain recombines TRBV5-1 with TRBJ1-4; D is ambiguous. V gave up 4 bases and J gave up 6 bases, with 13 bases separating them. The CDR3 is 14 residues long. The germline CDR1 and CDR2 sequences are SGHRS and YFSETQ. The CDR3 here is CASSVDGLDEKLFF. The CDR3 DNA sequence: TGCGCCAGCAGCGTCGACGGACTAGATGAAAAACTGTTTTTT.

This clonotype appeared a few times. V gene TRBV25-1 combines with J gene TRBJ1-1, with TRBD1 as a possible D gene (6 bases). The V end was cut by 5 bases, the J end by 5 bases, with 18 bases between. The V gene's germline CDR1 is MGHDK and CDR2 SYGVNS. This CDR3 region has 15 residues. The CDR3 sequence: CASSQTGLIGTEAFF. For the CDR3, the DNA is TGTGCCAGCAGTCAAACAGGGTTGATTGGAACTGAAGCTTTCTTT.

The V call is TRBV7-9, the J call TRBJ2-2, with TRBD1 as a possible D gene (5 bases). The CDR3 is made up of 14 amino acids. The germline V gene has CDR1 SEHNR and CDR2 FQNEAQ (reference sequence). Trimming removed 8 bases from V and 0 bases from J, with 10 bases in between. CDR3 bases: TGTGCCAGCCCAGGACAATCGAACACCGGGGAGCTGTTTTTT. This sequence encodes CASPGQSNTGELFF.

The chain links TRBV12-3 or TRBV12-4 to TRBJ1-1, with D tentatively TRBD1 (5 bases). The CDR3 totals 14 residues. With 4 bases removed from V and 4 bases from J, the gap between germline ends came to 13 bases. The CDR3 bases are TGTGCCAGCAGTTCTCAGGGTTTCGGCACTGAAGCTTTCTTT. It translates to CASSSQGFGTEAFF.

This clonotype has just a few counts. The CDR3 spells CASSQDGTQYF. CDR3 nucleotides: TGCGCCAGCAGCCAAGATGGGACCCAGTACTTC. V and J are TRBV4-1 and TRBJ2-5; no clear D gene. V was cut by 0 bases and J by 7 bases, with 3 bases left in between. The V gene's germline CDR1 is MGHRA and CDR2 YSYEKL. There are 11 residues in the CDR3.